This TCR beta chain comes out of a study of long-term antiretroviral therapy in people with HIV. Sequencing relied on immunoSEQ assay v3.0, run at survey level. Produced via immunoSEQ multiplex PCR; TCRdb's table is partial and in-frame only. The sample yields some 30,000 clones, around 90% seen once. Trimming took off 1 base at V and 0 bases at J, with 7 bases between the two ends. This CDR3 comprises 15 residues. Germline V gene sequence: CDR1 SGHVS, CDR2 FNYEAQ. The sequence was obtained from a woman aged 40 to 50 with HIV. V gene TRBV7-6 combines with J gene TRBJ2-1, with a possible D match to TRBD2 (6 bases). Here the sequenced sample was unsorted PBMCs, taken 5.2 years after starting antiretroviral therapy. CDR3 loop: CASSLVGGSYNEQFF. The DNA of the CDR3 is TGTGCCAGCAGCTTAGTGGGAGGCTCCTACAATGAGCAGTTCTTC.